This T cell receptor beta chain came from a study of blood T cell repertoires in COVID-19. Source study methods: Scientists estimated how many nucleated cells there were by amplifying reference gene primers. Libraries were prepared by immunoSEQ multiplex PCR; TCRdb keeps only in-frame clonotypes and omits some of them. That table gives V, J and clone size, and the DNA gave D and trimming. The data contain roughly 200,000 clones, 80% to 85% of them singletons. The trim removed 7 bases at V and 4 bases at J, leaving 14 bases unmatched. This CDR3 is built from 17 residues. Germline CDR1 and CDR2: SGHRS and YFSETQ.

The V gene is TRBV5-1, the J gene TRBJ2-2; 9 bases line up with TRBD1. This receptor was identified in a woman aged 80 or over with COVID-19, enrolled during active disease. Sequenced: peripheral blood. The CDR3 here is CASEWGQGGLATGELFF. DNA of the CDR3: TGCGCCAGCGAATGGGGACAGGGAGGTCTCGCCACCGGGGAGCTGTTTTTT. The full variable domain, rest sourced from reference TRBV5-1 and TRBJ2-2, is KAGVTQTPRYLIKTRGQQVTLSCSPISGHRSVSWYQQTPGQGLQFLFEYFSETQRNKGNFPGRFSGRQFSNSRSEMNVSTLELGDSALYLCASEWGQGGLATGELFFGEGSRLTVL.